This T cell receptor (beta chain) was captured in a study of regulatory T cells in long-lasting Graves disease (dated by TCRdb to about 2021). With respect to the entire study: Persistent Graves' disease was defined as antithyroid drug treatment for over 5 years with persistently positive TSH receptor autoantibodies. The study was registered as a clinical trial and conducted in China. Patients with persistent Graves' disease were compared with patients with newly diagnosed Graves' disease using TCR sequencing and RNA sequencing of peripheral blood. A total of approximately 35 samples underwent TCR sequencing: about 13 from persistent and roughly 20 from newly diagnosed Graves' disease patients. On average, persistent Graves' disease patients in the clinical cohort had been on antithyroid drugs for about 10.3 years. General study outcomes and caveats: TRBV28, TRBJ1-2 and TRBJ2-5 were preferentially used in persistent disease, while TRBV20-1 and TRBJ2-1 were favored in newly diagnosed disease. Compared with newly diagnosed patients, persistent Graves' disease patients had lower TCR Shannon entropy and fewer highly expanded clones, which suggests clonal expansion. A larger number of public clonotypes was shared among persistent patients (about 2,700) than among newly diagnosed patients (about 990). Because the primary lesion, thyroid tissue, could not be accessed, the study looked at peripheral blood alone. The authors noted that the small sample size was a limitation that may lower accuracy. Sequencing and analysis were limited to the TCR beta chain.

What the time point label conveys for this sample: persistent/refractory GD, antithyroid drugs over 5 years with positive TRAb. For both TCR sequencing and RNA sequencing, RNA was extracted from PBMCs using TRIzol. The diagnosis of Graves' disease followed American Thyroid Association guidelines. Recruitment of patients was carried out at an endocrinology department in Xi'an, China. Each patient gave approximately 10 milliliters of peripheral blood, collected in an EDTA anticoagulant tube. Ficoll Paque Plus density gradient separation was used to isolate PBMCs, and no further T cell sorting was performed. RNA quality was checked with an Agilent 2100 Bioanalyzer and agarose gel, and concentration with a NanoDrop 2000. This clonotype was found many times. The specificity of this receptor is unknown. No much larger clone exists at a distance of one base, and base qualities are not known. The library was prepared using multiplex PCR. Sequenced on an Illumina HiSeq 4000. CDR3 regions were amplified by Arm-PCR with iRepertoire HTBI primers to construct TCR beta libraries. Gel purification was performed on PCR products prior to sequencing. From the authors' description of their analysis: Gene usage analysis of CDR3 amino acid clonotypes used the 62 TRBV and about 15 TRBJ segments found across samples. Filtered high-quality paired reads were merged into contigs using COPE and FqMerger. BLAST was used to align contigs to IMGT TRBV, TRBD and TRBJ reference genes, and CDR3 was defined according to IMGT. Any clonotype with a frequency above 0.1% was classified as a highly expanded clone. Shannon entropy was used to measure repertoire diversity, and the Gini coefficient was used to measure V-J evenness. Clonotypes shared by more than one individual were considered public. TCRdb passed the public sequencing reads through fastp at Q25 and MiXCR, retaining productive beta sequences. Rows are combined by CDR3 protein, so each entry shows the most common genes and DNA. These V and J calls derive from TCRdb rather than the authors' analysis. For this sample the table gives some 470,000 distinct CDR3 sequences, of which around a fifth were detected only once. The ten largest account for around 7% of the sample.

From a lookup of the germline V gene (reference sequence), CDR1 and CDR2 are DFQATT and SNEGSKA. A distance of 16 bases separates the germline ends of V and J, which lose 5 bases and 2 bases respectively. From the cysteine up to the phenylalanine, the CDR3 has a length of 14 residues. The entry retains the CDR3 DNA only, 42 bases that are in frame from base 1. This receptor was identified in a female donor with Graves disease. The chain links TRBV20-1 with TRBJ2-7, with TRBD1 tentatively as D gene (6 bases match). The sequencing used peripheral blood mononuclear cells (PBMCs), collected when the disease was refractory, from a patient treated with antithyroid drugs. The sequenced DNA is TGCAGTGCTTTTGCTGGACAGTCCCCCTACGAGCAGTACTTC. Its coded protein is CSAFAGQSPYEQYF.